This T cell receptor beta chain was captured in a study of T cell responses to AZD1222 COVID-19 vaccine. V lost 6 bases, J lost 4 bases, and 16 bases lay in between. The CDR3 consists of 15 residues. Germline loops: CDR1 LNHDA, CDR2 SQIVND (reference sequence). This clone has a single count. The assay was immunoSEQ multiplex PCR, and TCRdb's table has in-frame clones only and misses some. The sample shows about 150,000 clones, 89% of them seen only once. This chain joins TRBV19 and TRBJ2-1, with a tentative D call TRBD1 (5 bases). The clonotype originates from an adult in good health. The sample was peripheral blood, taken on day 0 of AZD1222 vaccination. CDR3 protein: CASSLGASRYNEQFF. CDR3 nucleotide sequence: TGTGCCAGTAGCCTTGGGGCCTCGCGATACAATGAGCAGTTCTTC.